A single sample gave rise to the 25 T cell receptor beta chains below, sequenced in a study of human T cells and chemical hapten exposure. TCRdb used MiXCR to reprocess the RACE reads, holding one entry per CDR3 protein. The repertoire has 300,000 to 400,000 distinct CDR3 sequences, 5.5% to 8% of them found once; the top ten carry 7% to 10%. Time point indicated: patch test 1, 2 weeks after DPC sensitization. The treatment is: therapeutic diphenylcyclopropenone sensitization with weekly scalp DPC. The input for sequencing was whole blood, taken in connection with sensitization to the hapten diphenylcyclopropenone (DPC). Receptors were obtained from a woman between 18 and 29 years old with alopecia areata. Some clones in this sample may be carry-over from other donors' samples.

The rearrangement uses TRBV20-1 and TRBJ1-6; 7 nucleotides match TRBD1. From germline, CDR1 is DFQATT and CDR2 SNEGSKA (reference sequence). V shed 3 bases and J 6 bases; nucleotides not matched to a gene: 5. The CDR3 spans 14 residues. Written as DNA, the CDR3 is TGCAGTGCTAGGTCCGGGACAGCTAATTCACCCCTCCACTTT. It encodes CSARSGTANSPLHF.

The table lists this clonotype with a few counts. The chain employs TRBV12-3 or TRBV12-4 and TRBJ1-2; 10 bases map to TRBD1. The J segment lost 7 bases and the V segment lost 6 bases, leaving 8 bases of the junction unmatched. The CDR3 extends over 14 amino acids. The CDR3: CASSPRQGASGYTF. The CDR3, as DNA: TGTGCCAGCAGCCCACGACAGGGGGCGAGTGGCTACACCTTC.

In its sample, this clonotype was seen a few times. The chain links TRBV7-2 to TRBJ2-5; TRBD1 aligns across 8 bases. V trimming: 2 bases; J trimming: 5 bases; junction bases outside the gene matches: 10. Germline values: CDR1 SGHTA, CDR2 FQGNSA. CDR3 size: 16 residues. The CDR3 is CASSLNGQGARETQYF. The DNA for the CDR3 is TGTGCCAGCAGCTTAAACGGGCAGGGGGCGCGTGAGACCCAGTACTTC.

This clonotype occurred a few times. The chain recombines TRBV6-4 with TRBJ1-5; no definite D call. Germline lookup yields CDR1 MRHNA and CDR2 SNTAGT. The CDR3 totals 13 residues. V lost 4 bases, J lost 3 bases, and 7 bases lay in between. CDR3 region: CASSGEHNQPQHF. Written as DNA, the CDR3 is TGTGCCAGCAGTGGAGAGCACAATCAGCCCCAGCATTTT.

The V gene is TRBV15, the J gene TRBJ2-3, with no clear D. Germline V CDR1 and CDR2: LNHNV, YYDKDF (reference sequence). V lost 4 bases and J 2 bases, leaving 13 bases between the germline ends. The CDR3 sequence is 15 residues long. CDR3 DNA sequence: TGTGCCACCAGCAAACTGACTCGACTCACAGATACGCAGTATTTT. This translates into CATSKLTRLTDTQYF. The full variable domain, in which reference TRBV15 and TRBJ2-3 provide the parts outside the CDR3, is DAMVIQNPRYQVTQFGKPVTLSCSQTLNHNVMYWYQQKSSQAPKLLFHYYDKDFNNEADTPDNFQSRRPNTSFCFLDIRSPGLGDTAMYLCATSKLTRLTDTQYFGPGTRLTVL.

V usage is TRBV20-1 and J usage is TRBJ1-6; D possibly corresponds to TRBD1 (6 bases). CDR3 size: 15 residues. Germline assignment: CDR1 DFQATT and CDR2 SNEGSKA (reference sequence). V lost 6 bases to trimming and J lost 5 bases, with 17 bases between them. CDR3 sequence: CSALRDRGHNSPLHF. The CDR3 bases are TGCAGTGCCCTAAGGGATCGGGGGCATAATTCACCCCTCCACTTT.

This clonotype was detected many times. The genes are TRBV9 and TRBJ1-1; the D is unclear. Trimming cost V 1 base and J 2 bases, with 15 bases left between them. Germline V gene data show CDR1 as SGDLS and CDR2 as YYNGEE. The CDR3 sequence is 16 residues long. The CDR3 loop is CASSVSRSLVNTEAFF. CDR3 DNA sequence: TGTGCCAGCAGCGTATCCCGTTCGTTAGTCAACACTGAAGCTTTCTTT.

There are a few counts of this clonotype. The chain combines TRBV7-9 with TRBJ1-5, with D possibly being TRBD1 (5 bases). Trimming removed 2 bases at V and 2 bases at J, with 13 bases between. The CDR3 totals 16 residues. In germline, CDR1 is SEHNR, CDR2 FQNEAQ (reference sequence). The CDR3: CASSLLEPTGNQPQHF. CDR3 DNA sequence: TGTGCCAGCAGCTTACTAGAGCCGACAGGCAATCAGCCCCAGCATTTT.

The chain recombines TRBV20-1 with TRBJ2-7; unclear D gene. The germline V gene encodes CDR1 DFQATT and CDR2 SNEGSKA (reference sequence). The V gene lost 0 bases and the J gene lost 2 bases, with 14 bases spanning the gap. The CDR3 is 15 amino acids. For the CDR3, the DNA is TGCAGTGCTAGAGATCTTCAGCTAGGGACCTACGAGCAGTACTTC. It is translated as CSARDLQLGTYEQYF.

This clonotype came up a few times. The chain uses TRBV3-1 and TRBJ2-1; tentatively, D is TRBD1 (5 bases). V lost 3 bases and J 4 bases, leaving 10 bases between the germline ends. Germline V gene sequence: CDR1 LGHDT, CDR2 YNNKEL (reference sequence). This CDR3 comprises 14 residues. CDR3 nucleotides: TGTGCCAGCAGCCACCTAGACAGTTACAATGAGCAGTTCTTC. It specifies CASSHLDSYNEQFF.

This clonotype has a count of ten or more. The gene calls are TRBV11-2 and TRBJ2-3; unclear D gene. There are 12 residues in the CDR3. Germline V CDR1 and CDR2: SGHAT, FQNNGV. Trimming stripped 5 bases from V and 4 bases from J, with 7 bases between. As DNA, the CDR3 is TGTGCCAGCAGCCAGGTGGCAGATACGCAGTATTTT. The encoded protein is CASSQVADTQYF. Full variable domain (rest looked up from reference TRBV11-2 and TRBJ2-3): EAGVAQSPRYKIIEKRQSVAFWCNPISGHATLYWYQQILGQGPKLLIQFQNNGVVDDSQLPKDRFSAERLKGVDSTLKIQPAKLEDSAVYLCASSQVADTQYFGPGTRLTVL.

This clonotype was picked up many times. The CDR3, as DNA: TGTGCCAGCAGCTTATCGGCTGGACGGATGAACTATGGCTACACCTTC. Translated, it gives CASSLSAGRMNYGYTF. The rearrangement links TRBV3-1 to TRBJ1-2, with D hard to call. V was clipped by 5 bases and J by 2 bases, with 18 bases between them. Germline CDR1 is LGHDT and CDR2 is YNNKEL (reference sequence). The CDR3 loop spans 16 amino acids.

This clonotype was counted many times. The rearrangement joins TRBV20-1 to TRBJ2-3; TRBD2 matches 9 bases. The germline V gene encodes CDR1 DFQATT and CDR2 SNEGSKA (reference sequence). The CDR3 contains 14 residues. V lost 5 bases to trimming and J lost 3 bases; unmatched junction nucleotides: 6. The CDR3 is CSAQRGAGTDTQYF. CDR3 in DNA: TGCAGTGCTCAGCGGGGGGCTGGAACAGATACGCAGTATTTT.

This clonotype was seen repeatedly, ten times or more. The chain recombines TRBV6-2 or TRBV6-3 with TRBJ2-1; D not resolved. The CDR3 runs to 12 residues. The V end was cut by 6 bases, the J end by 10 bases, with 13 bases between. Germline V lookup: CDR1 MNHEY, CDR2 SVGEGT. CDR3 sequence reads: CASSQDHPEQFF. In nucleotides, the CDR3 is TGTGCCAGCAGCCAGGACCACCCCGAGCAGTTCTTC.

The table lists this clonotype with a few counts. The CDR3 DNA follows: TGTGCCAGCAGCCAGGGGGGACCGAACACTGAAGCTTTCTTT. Amino acid sequence: CASSQGGPNTEAFF. The chain uses TRBV9 and TRBJ1-1; 7 bases map to TRBD1. V gave up 4 bases and J gave up 1 base; unmatched junction bases: 4. Germline CDR1 reads SGDLS; CDR2 reads YYNGEE. The CDR3 extends over 14 amino acids.

There are many counts of this clonotype. The V and J genes are TRBV7-9 and TRBJ2-6; 8 bases align to TRBD1. The V and J ends lost 5 bases and 0 bases, in that order; junction bases with no gene match: 6. The CDR3 contains 17 residues. Germline assignment: CDR1 SEHNR and CDR2 FQNEAQ (reference sequence). The DNA of the CDR3 is TGTGCCAGCAGCGCGGGACAGGACTACTCTGGGGCCAACGTCCTGACTTTC. The encoded protein is CASSAGQDYSGANVLTF.

This clonotype was seen many times. The chain joins TRBV7-2 to TRBJ2-1; TRBD2 matches 7 bases. V shed 1 base, J shed 12 bases, and the junction held 3 bases outside the gene matches. The CDR3 runs 12 residues. The V gene's germline CDR1 is SGHTA and CDR2 FQGNSA. Here the CDR3 reads CASSLERDGQFF. CDR3 nucleotides: TGTGCCAGCAGCTTAGAGCGGGACGGGCAGTTCTTC.

For this clonotype: A much more abundant neighbour one base away suggests this may be a read error. V usage is TRBV3-1 and J usage is TRBJ1-1; no firm D call. V was clipped by 0 bases and J by 10 bases, with 15 bases between them. From germline, CDR1 is LGHDT and CDR2 YNNKEL (reference sequence). The length of the CDR3 is 14 residues. CDR3 sequence: CASSQDAGYIVAFF. In DNA form, the CDR3 reads TGTGCCAGCAGCCAAGACGCCGGCTATATCGTAGCTTTCTTT.

This clonotype was detected a few times. The chain combines TRBV7-2 with TRBJ2-5; 10 bases fit TRBD2. This CDR3 is built from 16 residues. CDR1 and CDR2 from the germline V gene are SGHTA and FQGNSA. The trim removed 1 base at V and 4 bases at J, leaving 6 bases unmatched. CDR3 amino acids: CASSLGTSGFLETQYF. CDR3 nucleotides: TGTGCCAGCAGCTTAGGGACTAGCGGTTTCCTAGAGACCCAGTACTTC.

This clonotype was recorded many times. The chain employs TRBV12-3 or TRBV12-4 and TRBJ2-7; the match to TRBD1 covers 7 bases. The CDR3 spans 14 residues. Losses at the gene ends were 6 bases for V and 3 bases for J; bases not matched to a gene: 8. Written as DNA, the CDR3 is TGTGCCAGCAGCCAAACAGGGGTGGTCTACGAGCAGTACTTC. Amino acid sequence: CASSQTGVVYEQYF.

This chain connects TRBV6-5 to TRBJ1-5, with a possible D match to TRBD1 (5 bases). Germline V CDR1 and CDR2: MNHEY, SVGAGI. V lost 6 bases and J lost 6, with 15 bases in between. There are 14 residues in the CDR3. DNA of the CDR3: TGTGCCAGCAGCTTGGGACTACCGGGTCAGCCCCAGCATTTT. Its protein is CASSLGLPGQPQHF.

The gene calls are TRBV4-2 and TRBJ2-7, with 8 bases identical to TRBD1. Germline-derived CDR1 and CDR2 are LGHNA and YNFKEQ. The CDR3 spans 17 residues. The J segment lost 2 bases and the V segment lost 1 base, leaving 10 bases of the junction unmatched. The CDR3, as DNA: TGTGCCAGCAGCCAAGCTCTGACAGGGGACATGACCTACGAGCAGTACTTC. It codes for CASSQALTGDMTYEQYF.

V and J are TRBV12-3 or TRBV12-4 and TRBJ1-5; D perhaps matches TRBD1 (6 bases). CDR3 length: 15 amino acids. Trimming cost V 5 bases and J 5 bases, with 16 bases left between them. Here the CDR3 reads CASSPGGGRYQPQHF. The CDR3 region has the DNA TGTGCCAGCAGTCCAGGCGGGGGGCGCTATCAGCCCCAGCATTTT.

This clonotype showed up just a few times. The chain carries TRBV2 and TRBJ1-1; 11 positions match TRBD1. This CDR3 spans 17 amino acids. CDR1 and CDR2 from the germline V gene are SNHLY and FYNNEI. Trimming took 6 bases from V and 2 from J; bases not matched to a gene: 11. The CDR3 nucleotides read TGTGCCAGCAGGGGACAGGGGGGAGTCATTAGAAACACTGAAGCTTTCTTT. This sequence encodes CASRGQGGVIRNTEAFF.

The gene calls are TRBV11-1 and TRBJ2-5; the match to TRBD1 covers 8 bases. There are 17 residues in the CDR3. Germline V gene lookup returns CDR1 SGHAT and CDR2 FQDESV (reference sequence). V lost 0 bases, J lost 0 bases, and 6 bases stayed unmatched. The CDR3 protein is CASSLALQGANQETQYF. Here the CDR3 DNA reads TGTGCCAGCAGCTTAGCGTTGCAGGGGGCAAACCAAGAGACCCAGTACTTC.